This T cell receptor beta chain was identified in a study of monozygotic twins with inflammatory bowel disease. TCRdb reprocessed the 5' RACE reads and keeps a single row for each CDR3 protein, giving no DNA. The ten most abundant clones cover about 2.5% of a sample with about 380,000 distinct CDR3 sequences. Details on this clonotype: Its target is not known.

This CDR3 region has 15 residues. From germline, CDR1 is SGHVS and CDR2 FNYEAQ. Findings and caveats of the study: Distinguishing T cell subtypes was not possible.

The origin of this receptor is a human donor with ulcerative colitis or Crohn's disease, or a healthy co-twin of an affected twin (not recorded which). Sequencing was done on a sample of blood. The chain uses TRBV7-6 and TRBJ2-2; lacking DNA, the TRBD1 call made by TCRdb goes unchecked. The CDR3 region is CASSLARQGYGELFF.